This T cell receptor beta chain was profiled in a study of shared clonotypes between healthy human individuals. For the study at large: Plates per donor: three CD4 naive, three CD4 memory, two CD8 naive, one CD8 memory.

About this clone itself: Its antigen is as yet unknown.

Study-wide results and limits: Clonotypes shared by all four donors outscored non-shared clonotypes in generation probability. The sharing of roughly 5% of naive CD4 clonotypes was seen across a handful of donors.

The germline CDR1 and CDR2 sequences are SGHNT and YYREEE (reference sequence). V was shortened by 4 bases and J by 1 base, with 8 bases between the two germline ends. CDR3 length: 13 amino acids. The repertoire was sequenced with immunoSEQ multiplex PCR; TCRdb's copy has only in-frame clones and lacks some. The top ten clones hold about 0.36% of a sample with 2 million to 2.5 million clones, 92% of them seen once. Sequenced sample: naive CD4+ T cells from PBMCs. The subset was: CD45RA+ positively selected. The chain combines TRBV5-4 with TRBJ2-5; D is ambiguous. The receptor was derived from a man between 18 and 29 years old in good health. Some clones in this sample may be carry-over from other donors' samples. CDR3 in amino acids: CASSPYSQETQYF. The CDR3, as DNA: TGTGCCAGCAGCCCCTACAGCCAAGAGACCCAGTACTTC. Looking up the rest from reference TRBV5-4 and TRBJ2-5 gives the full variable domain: ETGVTQSPTHLIKTRGQQVTLRCSSQSGHNTVSWYQQALGQGPQFIFQYYREEENGRGNFPPRFSGLQFPNYSSELNVNALELDDSALYLCASSPYSQETQYFGPGTRLLVL.